Listed below are T cell receptor beta chains from one sample, sequenced in a study of tumour-infiltrating T cells in Burkitt lymphoma. Libraries were prepared by immunoSEQ multiplex PCR; TCRdb keeps only in-frame clonotypes and omits some of them. The table shows approximately 46,000 clones, with more than 25% occurring only once. The material sequenced was tumor tissue. The receptors were gathered from a human donor with Burkitt lymphoma. CDR3s include the opening cysteine and the closing phenylalanine or tryptophan. Each record gives: D gene, clone size, J gene, V gene, CDR3 protein, CDR3 DNA. A D gene is named only where the DNA matches it firmly. Part of the rows lack a size; the others show once, few, many or a class for expanded clones.

D gene: NA
clone size: few
J gene: TRBJ2-1
V gene: TRBV5-1
CDR3 protein: CASSSTGWGPSYNEQFF
CDR3 DNA: TGCGCCAGCAGCTCCACTGGATGGGGTCCCTCCTACAATGAGCAGTTCTTC

D gene: NA
clone size: NA
J gene: TRBJ2-7
V gene: TRBV14
CDR3 protein: CASSPSTYEQYF
CDR3 DNA: TGTGCCAGCAGCCCCTCGACCTACGAGCAGTACTTC

D gene: NA
clone size: NA
J gene: TRBJ2-7
V gene: TRBV7-9
CDR3 protein: CASSLGSVTYEQYF
CDR3 DNA: TGTGCCAGCAGCCTTGGGAGCGTAACCTACGAGCAGTACTTC

D gene: NA
clone size: NA
J gene: TRBJ2-1
V gene: TRBV7-3
CDR3 protein: CASSLEANNEQFF
CDR3 DNA: TGTGCCAGCAGCTTAGAGGCAAACAATGAGCAGTTCTTC

D gene: TRBD1
clone size: NA
J gene: TRBJ2-1
V gene: TRBV7-9
CDR3 protein: CASRYRTGGNEQFF
CDR3 DNA: TGTGCCAGCAGATATAGGACAGGGGGCAATGAGCAGTTCTTC

D gene: TRBD1
clone size: few
J gene: TRBJ1-2
V gene: TRBV30
CDR3 protein: CAWSPPDRRGYTF
CDR3 DNA: TGTGCCTGGAGTCCCCCGGACAGGAGGGGCTACACCTTC

D gene: NA
clone size: NA
J gene: TRBJ1-3
V gene: TRBV6-1
CDR3 protein: CASSEGGFGNTIYF
CDR3 DNA: TGTGCCAGCAGTGAAGGGGGGTTTGGAAACACCATATATTTT

D gene: NA
clone size: NA
J gene: TRBJ2-7
V gene: TRBV6-1
CDR3 protein: CASLGGGEQYF
CDR3 DNA: TGTGCCAGCCTTGGGGGTGGGGAGCAGTACTTC

D gene: TRBD1
clone size: NA
J gene: TRBJ2-1
V gene: TRBV6-6
CDR3 protein: CASSRTTGTENTQFF
CDR3 DNA: TGTGCCAGCAGCCGAACAACCGGGACAGAAAATACGCAGTTCTTC

D gene: NA
clone size: NA
J gene: TRBJ1-4
V gene: TRBV4-2
CDR3 protein: CASSRSGAGATEKLFF
CDR3 DNA: TGTGCCAGCAGCCGGTCGGGGGCAGGGGCTACTGAAAAACTGTTTTTT

D gene: NA
clone size: NA
J gene: TRBJ2-3
V gene: TRBV4-3
CDR3 protein: CASSQDRGTGDTQYF
CDR3 DNA: TGCGCCAGCAGCCAAGATAGGGGGACTGGAGATACGCAGTATTTT

D gene: TRBD2
clone size: NA
J gene: TRBJ2-5
V gene: TRBV10-3
CDR3 protein: CAIREALEETQYF
CDR3 DNA: TGTGCCATCCGGGAGGCCCTTGAAGAGACCCAGTACTTC

D gene: TRBD1
clone size: NA
J gene: TRBJ1-1
V gene: TRBV7-3
CDR3 protein: CASSFDRATEAFF
CDR3 DNA: TGTGCCAGCAGCTTCGACAGGGCCACTGAAGCTTTCTTT

D gene: NA
clone size: few
J gene: TRBJ1-5
V gene: TRBV4-2
CDR3 protein: CASSQEDRESLPQHF
CDR3 DNA: TGTGCCAGCAGCCAAGAGGACAGAGAGTCTTTACCCCAGCATTTT

D gene: NA
clone size: NA
J gene: TRBJ2-7
V gene: TRBV7-2
CDR3 protein: CASSPESVQYF
CDR3 DNA: TGTGCCAGCAGCCCCGAGTCAGTGCAGTACTTC

D gene: TRBD2
clone size: once
J gene: TRBJ2-1
V gene: TRBV7-2
CDR3 protein: CASSLVAGDYNEQFF
CDR3 DNA: TGTGCCAGCAGCTTAGTAGCGGGGGACTACAATGAGCAGTTCTTC

D gene: NA
clone size: few
J gene: TRBJ2-3
V gene: TRBV4-1
CDR3 protein: CASSDRPGRTDTQYF
CDR3 DNA: TGCGCCAGCAGCGATCGGCCCGGGCGCACAGATACGCAGTATTTT

D gene: NA
clone size: NA
J gene: TRBJ2-7
V gene: TRBV7-9
CDR3 protein: CASSVAGYEQYF
CDR3 DNA: TGTGCCAGCAGCGTAGCCGGCTACGAGCAGTACTTC

D gene: NA
clone size: NA
J gene: TRBJ2-1
V gene: TRBV7-9
CDR3 protein: CASIDPKLPYNEQFF
CDR3 DNA: TGTGCCAGCATCGATCCCAAGCTCCCCTACAATGAGCAGTTCTTC

D gene: NA
clone size: NA
J gene: TRBJ2-2
V gene: TRBV9
CDR3 protein: CASSVQGTAGELFF
CDR3 DNA: TGTGCCAGCAGCGTACAGGGTACCGCCGGGGAGCTGTTTTTT

D gene: NA
clone size: NA
J gene: TRBJ2-6
V gene: TRBV7-6
CDR3 protein: CASSLARDGANVLTF
CDR3 DNA: TGTGCCAGCAGCTTAGCCAGGGATGGGGCCAACGTCCTGACTTTC

D gene: NA
clone size: NA
J gene: TRBJ2-3
V gene: TRBV30
CDR3 protein: CAWRVRSLADTQYF
CDR3 DNA: TGTGCCTGGAGGGTGAGGAGCCTGGCAGATACGCAGTATTTT

D gene: TRBD1
clone size: NA
J gene: TRBJ1-2
V gene: TRBV18
CDR3 protein: CASSRDRTGSSGYTF
CDR3 DNA: TGTGCCAGCTCACGGGATCGGACAGGGAGCAGTGGCTACACCTTC

D gene: NA
clone size: NA
J gene: TRBJ2-1
V gene: TRBV11-2
CDR3 protein: CASSFGAVDEQFF
CDR3 DNA: TGTGCCAGCAGCTTCGGGGCAGTAGATGAGCAGTTCTTC

D gene: NA
clone size: NA
J gene: TRBJ2-2
V gene: TRBV4-2
CDR3 protein: CASSQDKGSKRLGGELFF
CDR3 DNA: TGTGCCAGCAGCCAAGATAAGGGCAGCAAAAGACTAGGCGGGGAGCTGTTTTTT

D gene: NA
clone size: NA
J gene: TRBJ1-1
V gene: TRBV7-3
CDR3 protein: CASSLRRGVNTEAFF
CDR3 DNA: TGTGCCAGCAGCTTAAGACGGGGGGTGAACACTGAAGCTTTCTTT

D gene: TRBD1
clone size: NA
J gene: TRBJ1-4
V gene: TRBV7-9
CDR3 protein: CASSPDRGNEKLFF
CDR3 DNA: TGTGCCAGCAGCCCTGACAGGGGTAATGAAAAACTGTTTTTT

D gene: TRBD2
clone size: few
J gene: TRBJ2-3
V gene: TRBV9
CDR3 protein: CATSSGLVTDTQYF
CDR3 DNA: TGTGCAACCTCTAGCGGGCTAGTCACAGATACGCAGTATTTT

D gene: TRBD2
clone size: medium-sized
J gene: TRBJ2-7
V gene: TRBV7-2
CDR3 protein: CASSLDGGGFYEQYF
CDR3 DNA: TGTGCCAGCAGCTTAGACGGGGGAGGGTTCTACGAGCAGTACTTC

D gene: TRBD1
clone size: few
J gene: TRBJ1-5
V gene: TRBV4-1
CDR3 protein: CASSQADRGRFAGQPQHF
CDR3 DNA: TGCGCCAGCAGCCAAGCGGACAGGGGGCGCTTCGCTGGTCAGCCCCAGCATTTT

D gene: TRBD1
clone size: NA
J gene: TRBJ2-3
V gene: TRBV29-1
CDR3 protein: CSVGQSTSTDTQYF
CDR3 DNA: TGCAGCGTGGGACAGTCGACTAGCACAGATACGCAGTATTTT

D gene: NA
clone size: few
J gene: TRBJ2-3
V gene: TRBV29-1
CDR3 protein: CSVEGLAGDTQYF
CDR3 DNA: TGCAGCGTTGAAGGCCTAGCCGGAGATACGCAGTATTTT

D gene: NA
clone size: few
J gene: TRBJ1-1
V gene: TRBV5-5
CDR3 protein: CASSLAAGLNTEAFF
CDR3 DNA: TGTGCCAGCAGCTTGGCCGCAGGGTTGAACACTGAAGCTTTCTTT

D gene: NA
clone size: few
J gene: TRBJ1-3
V gene: TRBV6-1
CDR3 protein: CASTRQGNSGNTIYF
CDR3 DNA: TGTGCCAGCACCAGACAAGGGAACAGTGGAAACACCATATATTTT

D gene: TRBD1
clone size: NA
J gene: TRBJ1-1
V gene: TRBV27
CDR3 protein: CASSPGQGARSEAFF
CDR3 DNA: TGTGCCAGCAGTCCGGGACAGGGGGCGCGGTCTGAAGCTTTCTTT

D gene: NA
clone size: NA
J gene: TRBJ2-5
V gene: TRBV6-6
CDR3 protein: CASRKGETQYF
CDR3 DNA: TGTGCCAGCAGAAAGGGGGAGACCCAGTACTTC

D gene: NA
clone size: few
J gene: TRBJ2-4
V gene: TRBV6-5
CDR3 protein: CASSSTGTKNIQYF
CDR3 DNA: TGTGCCAGCAGTTCAACAGGGACCAAAAACATTCAGTACTTC

D gene: NA
clone size: few
J gene: TRBJ1-6
V gene: TRBV5-6
CDR3 protein: CASSLGHNSPLHF
CDR3 DNA: TGTGCCAGCAGCCTGGGACATAATTCACCCCTCCACTTT

D gene: NA
clone size: NA
J gene: TRBJ2-1
V gene: TRBV13
CDR3 protein: CASSLRTPSYNEQFF
CDR3 DNA: TGTGCCAGCAGCTTACGGACTCCTAGCTACAATGAGCAGTTCTTC

D gene: TRBD1
clone size: NA
J gene: TRBJ1-6
V gene: TRBV19
CDR3 protein: CASRGQEDSPLHF
CDR3 DNA: TGTGCCAGTAGGGGACAGGAGGATTCACCCCTCCACTTT

D gene: TRBD2
clone size: NA
J gene: TRBJ2-1
V gene: TRBV5-4
CDR3 protein: CASSLRQRGNNEQFF
CDR3 DNA: TGTGCCAGCAGCTTGCGGCAGCGGGGCAACAATGAGCAGTTCTTC

D gene: NA
clone size: NA
J gene: TRBJ1-4
V gene: TRBV6-1
CDR3 protein: CASSERGREKLFF
CDR3 DNA: TGTGCCAGCAGTGAACGTGGGCGAGAAAAACTGTTTTTT

D gene: NA
clone size: few
J gene: TRBJ1-6
V gene: TRBV30
CDR3 protein: CAWSLNSPLHF
CDR3 DNA: TGTGCCTGGAGCTTGAATTCACCCCTCCACTTT

D gene: NA
clone size: few
J gene: TRBJ2-5
V gene: TRBV4-3
CDR3 protein: CASSQGRGGRETQYF
CDR3 DNA: TGCGCCAGCAGCCAAGGACGGGGAGGCCGAGAGACCCAGTACTTC

D gene: NA
clone size: NA
J gene: TRBJ2-5
V gene: TRBV5-4
CDR3 protein: CASSLAGAGETQYF
CDR3 DNA: TGTGCCAGCAGCTTGGCCGGGGCCGGGGAGACCCAGTACTTC

D gene: NA
clone size: few
J gene: TRBJ1-1
V gene: TRBV5-5
CDR3 protein: CASSFEGRVEAFF
CDR3 DNA: TGTGCCAGCAGCTTCGAGGGTAGGGTAGAAGCTTTCTTT

D gene: TRBD1
clone size: NA
J gene: TRBJ2-6
V gene: TRBV5-5
CDR3 protein: CASSPTGGAGANVLTF
CDR3 DNA: TGTGCCAGCAGCCCTACAGGGGGCGCTGGGGCCAACGTCCTGACTTTC

D gene: TRBD1
clone size: NA
J gene: TRBJ2-4
V gene: TRBV29-1
CDR3 protein: CSVLTGVLVYF
CDR3 DNA: TGCAGCGTTCTGACAGGGGTCCTAGTATACTTC

D gene: NA
clone size: few
J gene: TRBJ1-5
V gene: TRBV28
CDR3 protein: CASSFGGGQPQHF
CDR3 DNA: TGTGCCAGCAGTTTCGGCGGAGGCCAGCCCCAGCATTTT

D gene: TRBD1
clone size: NA
J gene: TRBJ1-6
V gene: TRBV7-8
CDR3 protein: CASSLQGALTYNSPLHF
CDR3 DNA: TGTGCCAGCAGCTTGCAGGGGGCGCTTACCTATAATTCACCCCTCCACTTT

D gene: TRBD1
clone size: NA
J gene: TRBJ2-1
V gene: TRBV2
CDR3 protein: CASSQEQGVEQFF
CDR3 DNA: TGTGCCAGCAGTCAAGAACAGGGGGTTGAGCAGTTCTTC

D gene: TRBD1
clone size: few
J gene: TRBJ1-6
V gene: TRBV2
CDR3 protein: CASVGSGTVGSPLHF
CDR3 DNA: TGTGCCAGCGTGGGATCCGGGACAGTAGGTTCACCCCTCCACTTT

D gene: NA
clone size: NA
J gene: TRBJ1-6
V gene: TRBV28
CDR3 protein: CASSLIGGLGNSPLHF
CDR3 DNA: TGTGCCAGCAGTTTAATAGGGGGGCTGGGAAATTCACCCCTCCACTTT

D gene: NA
clone size: few
J gene: TRBJ2-3
V gene: TRBV30
CDR3 protein: CAWSVGGTDTQYF
CDR3 DNA: TGTGCCTGGAGTGTAGGGGGAACAGATACGCAGTATTTT

D gene: TRBD1
clone size: few
J gene: TRBJ2-7
V gene: TRBV13
CDR3 protein: CASSLGGQGREQYF
CDR3 DNA: TGTGCCAGCAGCTTAGGGGGACAGGGGCGCGAGCAGTACTTC